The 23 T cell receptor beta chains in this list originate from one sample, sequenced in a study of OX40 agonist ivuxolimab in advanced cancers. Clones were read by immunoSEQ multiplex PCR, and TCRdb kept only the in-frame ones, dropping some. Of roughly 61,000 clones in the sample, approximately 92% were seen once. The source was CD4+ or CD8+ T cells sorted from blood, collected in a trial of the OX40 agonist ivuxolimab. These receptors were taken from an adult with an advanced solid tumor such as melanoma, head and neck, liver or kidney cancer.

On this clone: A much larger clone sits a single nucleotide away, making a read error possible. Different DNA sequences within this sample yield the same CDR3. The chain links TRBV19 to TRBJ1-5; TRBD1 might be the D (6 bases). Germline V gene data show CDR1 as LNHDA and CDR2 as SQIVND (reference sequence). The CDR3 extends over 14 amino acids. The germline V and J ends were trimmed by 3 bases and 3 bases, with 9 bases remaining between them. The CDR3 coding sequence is TGTGCCAGTAGTATCTACAGGGACAATCAGCCCCAGCATTTT. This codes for CASSIYRDNQPQHF.

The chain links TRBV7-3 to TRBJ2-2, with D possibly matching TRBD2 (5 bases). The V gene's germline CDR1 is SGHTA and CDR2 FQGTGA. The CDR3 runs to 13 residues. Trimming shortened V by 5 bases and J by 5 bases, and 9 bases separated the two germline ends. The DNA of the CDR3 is TGTGCCAGCAGCCCAACGGGGACCGGGGAGCTGTTTTTT. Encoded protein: CASSPTGTGELFF.

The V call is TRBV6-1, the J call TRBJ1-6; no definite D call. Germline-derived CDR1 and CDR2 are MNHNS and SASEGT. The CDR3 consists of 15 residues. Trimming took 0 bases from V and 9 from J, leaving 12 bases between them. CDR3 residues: CASSEARVSPSPLHF. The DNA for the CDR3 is TGTGCCAGCAGTGAAGCTCGGGTTTCCCCTTCACCCCTCCACTTT.

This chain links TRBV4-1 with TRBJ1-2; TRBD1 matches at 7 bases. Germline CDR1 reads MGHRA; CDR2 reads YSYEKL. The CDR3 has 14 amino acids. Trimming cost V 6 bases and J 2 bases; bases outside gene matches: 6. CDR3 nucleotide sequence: TGCGCCAGCAGTCCAACCAGGGGGAACTATGGCTACACCTTC. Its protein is CASSPTRGNYGYTF.

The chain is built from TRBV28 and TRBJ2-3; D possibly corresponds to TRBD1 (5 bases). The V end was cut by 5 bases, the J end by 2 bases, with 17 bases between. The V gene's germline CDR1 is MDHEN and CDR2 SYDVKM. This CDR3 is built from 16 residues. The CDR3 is CASSPGGADFTDTQYF. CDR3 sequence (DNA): TGTGCCAGCAGTCCGGGTGGGGCAGACTTCACAGATACGCAGTATTTT.

The CDR3 loop reads CASSESLADEQFF. CDR3 nucleotides: TGTGCCAGCAGTGAATCACTAGCCGATGAGCAGTTCTTC. The rearrangement uses TRBV2 and TRBJ2-1; the D gene is possibly TRBD2 (6 bases). In germline, CDR1 is SNHLY, CDR2 FYNNEI. The V gene lost 2 bases and the J gene lost 8 bases, with 10 bases spanning the gap. The CDR3 length is 13 residues.

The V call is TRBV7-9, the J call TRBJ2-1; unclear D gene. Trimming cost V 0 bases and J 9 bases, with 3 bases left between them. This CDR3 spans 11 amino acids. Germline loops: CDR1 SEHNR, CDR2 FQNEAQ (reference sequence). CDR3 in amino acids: CASSLAVEQFF. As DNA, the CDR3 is TGTGCCAGCAGCTTAGCGGTTGAGCAGTTCTTC.

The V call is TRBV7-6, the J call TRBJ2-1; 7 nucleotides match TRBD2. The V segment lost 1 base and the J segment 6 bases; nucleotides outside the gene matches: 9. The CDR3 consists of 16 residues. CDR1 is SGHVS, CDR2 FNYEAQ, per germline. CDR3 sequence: CASSLGWLAEVNEQFF. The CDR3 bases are TGTGCCAGCAGCTTAGGGTGGCTAGCGGAAGTCAATGAGCAGTTCTTC.

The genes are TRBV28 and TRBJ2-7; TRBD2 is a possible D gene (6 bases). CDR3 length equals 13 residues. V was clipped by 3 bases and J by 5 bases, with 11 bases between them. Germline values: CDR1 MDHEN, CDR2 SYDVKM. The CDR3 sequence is CASSFGGVHEQYF. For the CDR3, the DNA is TGTGCCAGCAGTTTTGGCGGGGTCCACGAGCAGTACTTC. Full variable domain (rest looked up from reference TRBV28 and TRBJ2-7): DVKVTQSSRYLVKRTGEKVFLECVQDMDHENMFWYRQDPGLGLRLIYFSYDVKMKEKGDIPEGYSVSREKKERFSLILESASTNQTSMYLCASSFGGVHEQYFGPGTRLTVT.

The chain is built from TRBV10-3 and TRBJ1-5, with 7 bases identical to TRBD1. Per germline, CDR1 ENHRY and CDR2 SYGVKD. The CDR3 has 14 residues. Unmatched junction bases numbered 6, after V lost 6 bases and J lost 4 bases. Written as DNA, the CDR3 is TGTGCCATCAGCTTGGGGACAGAGAATCAGCCCCAGCATTTT. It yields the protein CAISLGTENQPQHF.

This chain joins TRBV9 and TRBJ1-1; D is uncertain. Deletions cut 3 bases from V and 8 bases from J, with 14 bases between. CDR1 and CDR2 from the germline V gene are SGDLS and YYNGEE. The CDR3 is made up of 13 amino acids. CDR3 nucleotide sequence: TGTGCCAGCAGCGCCGATGGGCGTCGCGAAGCTTTCTTT. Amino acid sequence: CASSADGRREAFF. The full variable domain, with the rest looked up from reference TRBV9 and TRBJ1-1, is DSGVTQTPKHLITATGQRVTLRCSPRSGDLSVYWYQQSLDQGLQFLIQYYNGEERAKGNILERFSAQQFPDLHSELNLSSLELGDSALYFCASSADGRREAFFGQGTRLTVV.

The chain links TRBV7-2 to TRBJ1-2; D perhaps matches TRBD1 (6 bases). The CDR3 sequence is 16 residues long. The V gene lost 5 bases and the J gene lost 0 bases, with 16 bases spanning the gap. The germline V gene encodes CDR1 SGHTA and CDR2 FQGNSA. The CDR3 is CASSQVYRTANYGYTF. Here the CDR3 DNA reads TGTGCCAGCAGCCAAGTATACCGGACAGCTAACTATGGCTACACCTTC.

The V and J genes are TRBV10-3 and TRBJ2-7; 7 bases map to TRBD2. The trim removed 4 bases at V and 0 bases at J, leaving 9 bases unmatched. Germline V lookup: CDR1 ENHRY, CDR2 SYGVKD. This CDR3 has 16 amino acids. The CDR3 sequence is CAISVEAGPISYEQYF. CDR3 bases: TGTGCCATCAGTGTGGAAGCGGGGCCAATCTCCTACGAGCAGTACTTC.

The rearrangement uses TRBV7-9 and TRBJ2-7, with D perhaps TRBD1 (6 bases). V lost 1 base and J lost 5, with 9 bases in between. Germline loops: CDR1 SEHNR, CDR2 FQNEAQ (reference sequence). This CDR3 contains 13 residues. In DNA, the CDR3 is TGTGCCAGCAGCTTAGGGACAGTCCACGAGCAGTACTTC. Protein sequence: CASSLGTVHEQYF.

The CDR3 loop is CASSLALSTDTQYF. CDR3 DNA sequence: TGTGCCAGCAGCTTAGCTCTAAGCACAGATACGCAGTATTTT. The rearrangement joins TRBV7-8 to TRBJ2-3; D is unresolved. Germline assignment: CDR1 SGHVS and CDR2 FQNEAQ. V lost 0 bases and J 0 bases, leaving 4 bases between the germline ends. CDR3 length equals 14 residues.

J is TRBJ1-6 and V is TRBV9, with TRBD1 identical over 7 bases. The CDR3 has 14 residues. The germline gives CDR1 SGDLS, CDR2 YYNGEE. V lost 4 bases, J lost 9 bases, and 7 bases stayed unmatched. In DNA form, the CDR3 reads TGTGCCAGCAGCCAGGGACAGTCCGGTTCACCCCTCCACTTT. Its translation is CASSQGQSGSPLHF.

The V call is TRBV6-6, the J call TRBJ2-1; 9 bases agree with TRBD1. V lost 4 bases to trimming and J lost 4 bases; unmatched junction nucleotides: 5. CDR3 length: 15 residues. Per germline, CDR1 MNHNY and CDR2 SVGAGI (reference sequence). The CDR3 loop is CASSFRTGVYNEQFF. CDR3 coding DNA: TGTGCCAGCAGTTTCCGGACAGGGGTTTACAATGAGCAGTTCTTC.

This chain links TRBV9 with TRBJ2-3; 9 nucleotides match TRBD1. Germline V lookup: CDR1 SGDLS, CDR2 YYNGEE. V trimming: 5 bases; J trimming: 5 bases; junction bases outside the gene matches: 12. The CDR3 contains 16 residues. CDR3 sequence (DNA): TGTGCCAGCAGTGGATACCGGGACAGGGTAGAAGATACGCAGTATTTT. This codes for CASSGYRDRVEDTQYF. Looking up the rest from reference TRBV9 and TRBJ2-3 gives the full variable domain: DSGVTQTPKHLITATGQRVTLRCSPRSGDLSVYWYQQSLDQGLQFLIQYYNGEERAKGNILERFSAQQFPDLHSELNLSSLELGDSALYFCASSGYRDRVEDTQYFGPGTRLTVL.

This chain's CDR3 is CATSKDRGPLQPQHF. The CDR3 DNA reads TGTGCCACCAGCAAAGACAGGGGCCCTCTGCAGCCCCAGCATTTT. The rearrangement links TRBV15 to TRBJ1-5; TRBD1 aligns across 8 bases. J gave up 7 bases and V 4 bases, and 9 bases lay outside the gene matches. This CDR3 is 15 amino acids long. Germline CDR1 is LNHNV and CDR2 is YYDKDF (reference sequence).

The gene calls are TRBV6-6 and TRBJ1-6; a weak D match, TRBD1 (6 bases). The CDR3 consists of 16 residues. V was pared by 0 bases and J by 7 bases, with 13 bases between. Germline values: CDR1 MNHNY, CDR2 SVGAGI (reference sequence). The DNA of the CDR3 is TGTGCCAGCAGTTACTCCCCAGGGGCGCAGAATTCACCCCTCCACTTT. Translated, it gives CASSYSPGAQNSPLHF.

CDR3 region: CASSYRSGASSYNEQFF. The CDR3 DNA reads TGTGCCAGCAGCTATCGTAGCGGGGCGAGCTCCTACAATGAGCAGTTCTTC. The rearrangement uses TRBV7-9 and TRBJ2-1; 8 bases are a match to TRBD2. V lost 4 bases to trimming and J lost 0 bases; unmatched junction nucleotides: 8. Germline CDR1 reads SEHNR; CDR2 reads FQNEAQ (reference sequence). The CDR3 runs to 17 residues. Together with reference TRBV7-9 and TRBJ2-1, the CDR3 gives the full variable domain: DTGVSQNPRHKITKRGQNVTFRCDPISEHNRLYWYRQTLGQGPEFLTYFQNEAQLEKSRLLSDRFSAERPKGSFSTLEIQRTEQGDSAMYLCASSYRSGASSYNEQFFGPGTRLTVL.

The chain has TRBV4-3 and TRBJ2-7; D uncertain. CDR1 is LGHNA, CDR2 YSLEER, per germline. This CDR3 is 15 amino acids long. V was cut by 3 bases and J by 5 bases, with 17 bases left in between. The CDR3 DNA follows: TGCGCCAGCAGCCAGTCAGTCGGGTCTTTGAACGAGCAGTACTTC. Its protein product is CASSQSVGSLNEQYF.

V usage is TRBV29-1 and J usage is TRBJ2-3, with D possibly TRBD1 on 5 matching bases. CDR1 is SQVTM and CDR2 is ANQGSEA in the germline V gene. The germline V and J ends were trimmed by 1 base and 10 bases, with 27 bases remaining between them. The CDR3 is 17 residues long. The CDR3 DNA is TGCAGCGTTGAAGGAGTCGACAGCGTTAAAAATCTCCTCCCGCAGTATTTT. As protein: CSVEGVDSVKNLLPQYF.